A single sample is the source of the 30 T cell receptor beta chains below, sequenced in a study of early T cells in non-severe SARS-CoV-2 infection. TCRdb independently ran MiXCR on the 5' RACE reads; one entry per CDR3 protein. The sample consists of some 60,000 distinct CDR3 sequences, over 7.5% of them appearing once. The sequencing sample was made of whole blood. Receptors originate from an adult who was a healthcare worker with PCR-confirmed SARS-CoV-2 infection or an uninfected control (not recorded which).

This clonotype appeared many times. This chain links TRBV5-4 with TRBJ2-5, with D possibly being TRBD2 (6 bases). The CDR3 is 14 amino acids. V lost 4 bases, J lost 3 bases, and 13 bases lay in between. The germline gives CDR1 SGHNT, CDR2 YYREEE (reference sequence). The CDR3 sequence is CASSLGGGKETQYF. The DNA for the CDR3 is TGTGCCAGCAGCCTTGGTGGGGGGAAAGAGACCCAGTACTTC.

Notes on this clonotype: Since a much larger clone is just one base distant, this may be a read error. This sequence joins TRBV7-9 and TRBJ1-6, with D hard to call. Per the germline V gene, CDR1 is SEHNR and CDR2 is FQNEAQ (reference sequence). This CDR3 is built from 18 residues. The chain's CDR3 is CASSRETVLPTYNSPPHF. The CDR3 bases are TGTGCCAGCAGCCGGGAAACAGTATTGCCTACCTATAATTCACCCCCCCACTTT. Looking up the rest from reference TRBV7-9 and TRBJ1-6 gives the full variable domain: DTGVSQNPRHKITKRGQNVTFRCDPISEHNRLYWYRQTLGQGPEFLTYFQNEAQLEKSRLLSDRFSAERPKGSFSTLEIQRTEQGDSAMYLCASSRETVLPTYNSPPHFGNGTRLTVT.

This clonotype was counted ten times or more. The rearrangement links TRBV7-9 to TRBJ1-1, with 10 bases fitting TRBD1. Losses at the gene ends were 5 bases for V and 6 bases for J; bases not matched to a gene: 9. The CDR3 is made up of 15 amino acids. Per germline, CDR1 SEHNR and CDR2 FQNEAQ (reference sequence). The CDR3 DNA follows: TGTGCCAGCAGCCGGACAGGGGGTTCGAAGGCTGAAGCTTTCTTT. Its translation: CASSRTGGSKAEAFF.

This clonotype has at least ten counts. V gene TRBV5-1 combines with J gene TRBJ1-5; 7 positions agree with TRBD1. This CDR3 spans 19 amino acids. Germline V CDR1 and CDR2: SGHRS, YFSETQ. V dropped 2 bases and J dropped 5; count of bases not matched to a gene: 19. CDR3: CASSFSTDTYRGGDQPQHF. The CDR3 nucleotides read TGCGCCAGCAGCTTCTCTACCGACACCTACAGGGGAGGTGATCAGCCCCAGCATTTT.

As to this clonotype: Because the CDR3's place on the DNA is in doubt, the DNA is left out and the CDR3 is given as listed by TCRdb. The chain combines TRBV29-1 with TRBJ1-2; no check of the table's D call, TRBD1, against the DNA was made. The germline V gene has CDR1 SQVTM and CDR2 ANQGSEA. Including both end residues, the CDR3 is 14 amino acids long. The CDR3 protein is CSVGEGATPSGYTF.

This clonotype occurred a few times. V usage is TRBV7-8 and J usage is TRBJ2-7; unclear D gene. Germline loops: CDR1 SGHVS, CDR2 FQNEAQ. This CDR3 comprises 14 residues. Trimming took 1 base from V and 2 from J, leaving 9 bases between them. DNA of the CDR3: TGTGCCAGCAGCTTAGGGACCTCAGCCTACGAGCAGTACTTC. This codes for CASSLGTSAYEQYF.

This clonotype was seen more than once but under ten times. V gene TRBV20-1 combines with J gene TRBJ1-2; D remains unclear. This CDR3 region has 14 residues. Trimming removed 0 bases from V and 7 bases from J, with 15 bases in between. Germline CDR1 reads DFQATT; CDR2 reads SNEGSKA (reference sequence). CDR3 in amino acids: CSARDDQDFFGYTF. In DNA, the CDR3 is TGCAGTGCTAGAGATGACCAGGATTTCTTTGGCTACACCTTC.

By sample fraction, this clonotype is medium-sized. The gene calls are TRBV7-2 and TRBJ1-5; D might be TRBD1 (5 bases). CDR3 length equals 15 residues. Between the trimmed V and J ends, which lost 5 bases and 1 base, there was a span of 12 bases. Germline-derived CDR1 and CDR2 are SGHTA and FQGNSA. CDR3 nucleotides: TGTGCCAGCAGCCTTCGTCAGGGAAGCAATCAGCCCCAGCATTTT. As protein: CASSLRQGSNQPQHF.

This chain joins TRBV20-1 and TRBJ1-2, with 9 bases that match TRBD1. J lost 4 bases, V lost 0 bases, and 3 bases had no gene match. The CDR3 consists of 14 residues. Per germline, CDR1 DFQATT and CDR2 SNEGSKA (reference sequence). CDR3 coding DNA: TGCAGTGCTAGAGAGGGACAGGGAGGCTATGGCTACACCTTC. Translated: CSAREGQGGYGYTF.

The V call is TRBV12-5, the J call TRBJ2-5; 7 nucleotides align to TRBD1. Germline V gives CDR1 LGHNT, CDR2 FRNRAP. The CDR3 has 13 residues. V shed 6 bases, J shed 4 bases, and the junction held 5 bases outside the gene matches. The CDR3 region has the DNA TGTGCTAGTGGCTTGACAGGGAGAGAGACCCAGTACTTC. Its protein is CASGLTGRETQYF. Full variable domain (rest looked up from reference TRBV12-5 and TRBJ2-5): DARVTQTPRHKVTEMGQEVTMRCQPILGHNTVFWYRQTMMQGLELLAYFRNRAPLDDSGMPKDRFSAEMPDATLATLKIQPSEPRDSAVYFCASGLTGRETQYFGPGTRLLVL.

This clonotype has ten or more counts. CDR3 residues: CATSYGGSYEQYF. The CDR3 nucleotides read TGTGCCACCAGTTATGGAGGTTCCTACGAGCAGTACTTC. The chain has TRBV24-1 and TRBJ2-7; D is possibly TRBD2 (5 bases). Germline lookup yields CDR1 KGHDR and CDR2 SFDVKD. Trimming shortened V by 6 bases and J by 1 base, and 9 bases separated the two germline ends. The CDR3 loop spans 13 amino acids.

The chain joins TRBV9 to TRBJ2-2; D gene uncertain. Germline CDR1 SGDLS, CDR2 YYNGEE. The CDR3 totals 13 residues. V shed 0 bases and J shed 4 bases, with 4 bases lying between them. The CDR3 DNA sequence: TGTGCCAGCAGCGTAGGGGGCACCGGGGAGCTGTTTTTT. It specifies CASSVGGTGELFF. The whole variable domain, filled in from reference TRBV9 and TRBJ2-2, reads DSGVTQTPKHLITATGQRVTLRCSPRSGDLSVYWYQQSLDQGLQFLIQYYNGEERAKGNILERFSAQQFPDLHSELNLSSLELGDSALYFCASSVGGTGELFFGEGSRLTVL.

There are a few counts of this clonotype. The rearrangement uses TRBV24-1 and TRBJ2-3, with a weak D call TRBD2 (6 bases). The V gene's germline CDR1 is KGHDR and CDR2 SFDVKD. The V end lost 4 bases, the J end lost 4 bases, and 17 bases lay between the germline ends. The CDR3 is 16 residues long. The DNA for the CDR3 is TGTGCCACCAGTGACCACCTCGGGACTTACTCAGATACGCAGTATTTT. Protein product: CATSDHLGTYSDTQYF.

In this sample, this clonotype turned up many times. The chain combines TRBV7-6 with TRBJ2-5; TRBD2 matches at 14 bases. The CDR3 runs 16 residues. Trimming cost V 5 bases and J 5 bases; bases outside gene matches: 7. CDR1 and CDR2 (germline): SGHVS, FNYEAQ. The CDR3 DNA follows: TGTGCCAGCAGCCGACTAGCGGGAGGGCCATGGGAGACCCAGTACTTC. Its protein product is CASSRLAGGPWETQYF.

This chain links TRBV6-1 with TRBJ1-6, with a weak D call TRBD1 (5 bases). Germline CDR1 MNHNS, CDR2 SASEGT. Trimming removed 6 bases from V and 9 bases from J, with 12 bases in between. There are 13 residues in the CDR3. This CDR3 is CASREIRGSPLHF. Here the CDR3 DNA reads TGTGCCAGCAGAGAGATTAGGGGTTCACCCCTCCACTTT.

This clonotype has ten or more counts. V and J are TRBV27 and TRBJ2-6; perhaps TRBD2 as D (5 bases). V lost 7 bases, J lost 0 bases, and 19 bases lay in between. The CDR3 is 18 residues long. Germline CDR1 reads MNHEY; CDR2 reads SMNVEV (reference sequence). The CDR3, as DNA: TGTGCCAGCACGTTTTCAGTAAGAGGAGGCTCTGGGGCCAACGTCCTGACTTTC. It specifies CASTFSVRGGSGANVLTF.

DNA of the CDR3: TGTGCCAGCAGTCTGTTTAGTTCGGACACCTACGAGCAGTACTTC. Translated, it gives CASSLFSSDTYEQYF. The chain links TRBV11-1 to TRBJ2-7, with D maybe TRBD1 (5 bases). The CDR3 spans 15 residues. Trimming shortened V by 6 bases and J by 2 bases, and 17 bases separated the two germline ends. The V gene's germline CDR1 is SGHAT and CDR2 FQDESV (reference sequence). Complete variable domain (other parts from reference TRBV11-1 and TRBJ2-7): EAEVAQSPRYKITEKSQAVAFWCDPISGHATLYWYRQILGQGPELLVQFQDESVVDDSQLPKDRFSAERLKGVDSTLKIQPAELGDSAMYLCASSLFSSDTYEQYFGPGTRLTVT.

The V gene is TRBV3-1, the J gene TRBJ2-7; 11 bases map to TRBD2. The CDR3 runs 15 residues. Looked up from germline, CDR1 is LGHDT and CDR2 is YNNKEL (reference sequence). V dropped 1 base and J dropped 4; count of bases not matched to a gene: 3. CDR3 in amino acids: CASSQGLAGQYEQYF. CDR3 sequence (DNA): TGTGCCAGCAGCCAAGGACTAGCGGGACAATACGAGCAGTACTTC.

The V and J genes are TRBV6-2 or TRBV6-3 and TRBJ1-2; no definite D call. From germline, CDR1 is MNHEY and CDR2 SVGEGT. CDR3 length equals 13 residues. Trimming stripped 6 bases from V and 2 bases from J, with 10 bases between. The CDR3 sequence: CASRPGANYGYTF. The CDR3 nucleotides are TGTGCCAGCAGGCCGGGCGCCAACTATGGCTACACCTTC.

This chain connects TRBV19 to TRBJ1-5, with D hard to call. The CDR3 is 15 residues long. V was clipped by 1 base and J by 6 bases, with 13 bases between them. Germline V lookup: CDR1 LNHDA, CDR2 SQIVND (reference sequence). DNA of the CDR3: TGTGCCAGTAGTATAGGAGAGCGGGCCGGTCAGCCCCAGCATTTT. This encodes CASSIGERAGQPQHF.

This clonotype was detected ten times or more. This chain joins TRBV5-1 and TRBJ1-1; D unresolved. Germline loops: CDR1 SGHRS, CDR2 YFSETQ. Trimming pared 0 bases from V and 4 bases from J, leaving 4 bases between. There are 12 residues in the CDR3. The DNA of the CDR3 is TGCGCCAGCAGCTTGGAGAGCACTGAAGCTTTCTTT. Its translation is CASSLESTEAFF.

A remark on this clonotype: Since a much larger clone is just one base distant, this may be a read error. This chain joins TRBV5-1 and TRBJ2-1, with 7 bases that match TRBD2. This CDR3 spans 15 amino acids. V shed 4 bases and J 8 bases; nucleotides not matched to a gene: 12. In germline, CDR1 is SGHRS, CDR2 YFSETQ. As DNA, the CDR3 is TGCGCCAGCAGCCTGTCGGCGGGAGTTGGCCATGAGCAGTTCTTC. This translates into CASSLSAGVGHEQFF.

This clonotype was counted only a few times. The genes are TRBV12-3 or TRBV12-4 and TRBJ2-4; D is uncertain. The CDR3 has 11 amino acids. The V end was cut by 3 bases, the J end by 11 bases, with 8 bases between. CDR3 residues: CASSFFGVQYF. CDR3 bases: TGTGCCAGCAGTTTTTTTGGTGTTCAGTACTTC.

This clonotype was recorded a few times. The chain carries TRBV5-3 and TRBJ2-3; 16 bases fit TRBD2. TRBV5-3 is an ORF for which the function is uncertain. CDR3 length: 20 amino acids. After removal of 4 bases from V and 0 bases from J, the junction contained 11 bases not matched to a gene. The CDR3: CARSTGTSGRVSPSTDTQYF. CDR3 nucleotides: TGTGCCAGAAGCACAGGGACTAGCGGGAGGGTCTCTCCTAGCACAGATACGCAGTATTTT.

This clonotype occurred a few times. This sequence joins TRBV5-6 and TRBJ1-5; no firm D call. The germline gives CDR1 SGHDT, CDR2 YYEEEE. The CDR3 covers 14 residues. V was cut by 2 bases and J by 2 bases, with 8 bases left in between. In DNA, the CDR3 is TGTGCCAGCAGCTTACGAGTACGCAATCAGCCCCAGCATTTT. Amino acids: CASSLRVRNQPQHF.

The sample holds many counts of this clonotype. The CDR3 loop is CSVEQGGNIQYF. The CDR3, as DNA: TGCAGCGTTGAACAGGGTGGAAACATTCAGTACTTC. The genes are TRBV29-1 and TRBJ2-4, with D perhaps matching TRBD1 (5 bases). The V gene's germline CDR1 is SQVTM and CDR2 ANQGSEA. The length of the CDR3 is 12 residues. V lost 2 bases to trimming and J lost 6 bases, with 8 bases between them.

This clonotype was recorded many times. The J gene is TRBJ1-1, the V gene TRBV11-3; D remains unclear. Between the trimmed V and J ends, which lost 2 bases and 3 bases, there was a span of 7 bases. Germline CDR1 SGHNT, CDR2 YENEEA. CDR3 length: 13 residues. The CDR3 bases are TGTGCCAGCAGCTTATACATGCACACTGAAGCTTTCTTT. Translated: CASSLYMHTEAFF.

The chain couples TRBV11-2 to TRBJ1-1; D gene unclear. V was cut by 5 bases and J by 2 bases, with 24 bases left in between. Germline CDR1 and CDR2: SGHAT and FQNNGV. The CDR3 runs 18 residues. CDR3 sequence reads: CASSRRPVRKPENTEAFF. The CDR3 DNA sequence: TGTGCCAGCAGCCGACGACCGGTGAGAAAGCCGGAAAACACTGAAGCTTTCTTT.

This clonotype was detected only a few times. This sequence joins TRBV11-1 and TRBJ2-1; tentative D call: TRBD2 (6 bases). Germline V gene sequence: CDR1 SGHAT, CDR2 FQDESV (reference sequence). The CDR3 runs to 13 residues. With 6 bases removed from V and 5 bases from J, the gap between germline ends came to 11 bases. The CDR3 loop reads CASRVTSNNEQFF. DNA for the CDR3: TGTGCCAGCAGGGTTACTAGCAACAATGAGCAGTTCTTC.

This clonotype was seen repeatedly, ten times or more. The chain uses TRBV10-3 and TRBJ2-1, with 8 bases matching TRBD2. Germline CDR1 reads ENHRY; CDR2 reads SYGVKD. The length of the CDR3 is 18 residues. With V trimmed by 11 bases and J by 0 bases, 18 bases remained unmatched. The CDR3 nucleotides are TGTGCCTTGGCCCCGGGGCCTAGCGGGTCGAGCTCCTACAATGAGCAGTTCTTC. Amino acid sequence: CALAPGPSGSSSYNEQFF.